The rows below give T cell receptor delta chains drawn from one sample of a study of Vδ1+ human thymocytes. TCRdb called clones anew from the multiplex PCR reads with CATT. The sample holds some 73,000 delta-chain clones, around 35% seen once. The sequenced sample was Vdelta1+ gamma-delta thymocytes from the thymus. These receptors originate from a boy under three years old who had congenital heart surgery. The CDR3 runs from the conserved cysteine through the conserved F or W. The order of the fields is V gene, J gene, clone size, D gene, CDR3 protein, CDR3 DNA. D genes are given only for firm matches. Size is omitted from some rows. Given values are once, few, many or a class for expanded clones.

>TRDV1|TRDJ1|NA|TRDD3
CALGVYPFLREYWGIRWADKLIF
TGTGCTCTTGGGGTCTACCCTTTCCTACGCGAATACTGGGGGATACGCTGGGCCGATAAACTCATCTTT
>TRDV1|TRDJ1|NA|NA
CALGESQRPSPYTDKLIF
TGTGCTCTTGGGGAATCCCAACGTCCTTCTCCCTACACCGATAAACTCATCTTT
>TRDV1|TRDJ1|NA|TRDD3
CALGEGPGGGYAYTDKLIF
TGTGCTCTTGGGGAAGGCCCCGGTGGGGGATACGCCTACACCGATAAACTCATCTTT
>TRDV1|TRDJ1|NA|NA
CALGDLVLPTGGSSDKLIF
TGTGCTCTTGGGGACCTAGTCCTTCCTACTGGGGGATCCAGCGATAAACTCATCTTT
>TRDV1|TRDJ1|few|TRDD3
CALGELVGPGYWGTDKLIF
TGTGCTCTTGGGGAACTAGTGGGGCCGGGCTACTGGGGCACCGATAAACTCATCTTT
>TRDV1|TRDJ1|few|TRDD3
CALGGLPSPTYWGWEDTDKLIF
TGTGCTCTTGGGGGCCTACCCTCCCCAACTTACTGGGGGTGGGAGGACACCGATAAACTCATCTTT
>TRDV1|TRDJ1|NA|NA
CALGPSSFDLGGKLIF
TGTGCTCTTGGGCCTTCTTCCTTCGACTTGGGGGGTAAACTCATCTTT
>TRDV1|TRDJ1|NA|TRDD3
CALFYTSSRTGGYRGTDKLIF
TGTGCTCTCTTTTATACTTCCTCCCGCACTGGGGGATACCGAGGGACCGATAAACTCATCTTT
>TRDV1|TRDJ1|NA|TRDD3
CALGELDHWGIGTDKLIF
TGTGCTCTTGGGGAACTGGACCACTGGGGGATTGGGACCGATAAACTCATCTTT
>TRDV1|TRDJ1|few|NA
CALGELPTPTDKLIF
TGTGCTCTTGGGGAACTACCCACACCAACCGATAAACTCATCTTT
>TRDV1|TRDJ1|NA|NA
CALGEKPSENPYTDKLIF
TGTGCTCTTGGTGAAAAACCCTCCGAAAACCCCTACACCGATAAACTCATCTTT
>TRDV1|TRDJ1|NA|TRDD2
CALGELDFLPVLSDKLIF
TGTGCTCTCGGGGAACTAGACTTCCTACCTGTACTGTCCGATAAACTCATCTTT
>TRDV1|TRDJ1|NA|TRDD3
CALGERPFALGTDTDKLIF
TGTGCTCTTGGGGAACGCCCCTTCGCACTGGGGACTGACACCGATAAACTCATCTTT
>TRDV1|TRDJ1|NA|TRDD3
CALGDHLTSYVGGYFYTDKLIF
TGTGCTCTTGGGGACCACCTTACTTCCTATGTTGGGGGATACTTTTACACCGATAAACTCATCTTT
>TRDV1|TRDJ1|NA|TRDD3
CALGPLLRPSSTGGYFGDKLIF
TGTGCTCTTGGGCCACTCCTAAGGCCTTCCTCAACTGGGGGATATTTTGGCGATAAACTCATCTTT
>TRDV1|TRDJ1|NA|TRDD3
CALGETGGPRTYTDKLIF
TGTGCTCTTGGGGAAACTGGGGGCCCCCGGACCTACACCGATAAACTCATCTTT
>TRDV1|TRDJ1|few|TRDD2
CALGAFLRRDGDKLIF
TGTGCTCTTGGGGCCTTCCTACGCCGGGACGGTGATAAACTCATCTTT
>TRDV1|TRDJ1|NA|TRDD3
CALGVPRTGGYATYTDKLIF
TGTGCTCTTGGTGTACCCCGTACTGGGGGATACGCCACGTACACCGATAAACTCATCTTT
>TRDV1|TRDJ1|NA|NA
CALGEPIGLALNTDKLIF
TGTGCTCTTGGGGAACCGATCGGGCTGGCCCTAAACACCGATAAACTCATCTTT
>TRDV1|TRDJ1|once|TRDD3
CALGALFQPVGGGLIF
TGTGCTCTTGGGGCCCTTTTCCAACCGGTTGGGGGAGGACTCATCTTT
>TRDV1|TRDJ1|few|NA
CALGSRDPLAPKLIF
TGTGCTCTTGGGTCGCGGGATCCCTTGGCACCTAAACTCATCTTT
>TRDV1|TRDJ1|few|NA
CALGEIRGGYARLIF
TGTGCTCTTGGGGAAATACGGGGAGGGTACGCCAGACTCATCTTT
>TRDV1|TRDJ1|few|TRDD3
CALGELALHWGTPYTDKLIF
TGTGCTCTTGGGGAACTTGCCCTCCACTGGGGGACCCCGTACACCGATAAACTCATCTTT
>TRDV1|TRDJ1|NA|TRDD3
CALGDGKGSFHTGGYTLLTDYTDKLIF
TGTGCTCTTGGGGACGGAAAGGGTTCCTTCCATACTGGGGGATACACCCTACTTACGGATTACACCGATAAACTCATCTTT
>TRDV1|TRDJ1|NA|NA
CALGEPSRWGAYTDKLIF
TGTGCTCTTGGGGAACCCTCCCGGTGGGGGGCGTACACCGATAAACTCATCTTT
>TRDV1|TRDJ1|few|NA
CALGERAFHTTGALRNTDKLIF
TGTGCTCTTGGGGAACGGGCCTTCCACACTACTGGGGCCTTACGAAACACCGATAAACTCATCTTT
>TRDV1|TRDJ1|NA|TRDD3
CALGELRGRGIPYTDKLIF
TGTGCTCTTGGGGAACTTCGGGGGCGGGGGATTCCGTACACCGATAAACTCATCTTT
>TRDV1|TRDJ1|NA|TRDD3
CALGERGKPPYWGICAKLIF
TGTGCTCTTGGGGAAAGAGGCAAACCCCCGTACTGGGGGATATGTGCTAAACTCATCTTT
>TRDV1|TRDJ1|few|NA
CALGELTGKRGVRAYTDKLIF
TGTGCTCTTGGGGAACTAACCGGGAAGAGGGGGGTCCGAGCATACACCGATAAACTCATCTTT
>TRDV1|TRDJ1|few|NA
CALGTLSGLNKLIF
TGTGCTCTTGGGACCTTATCGGGACTAAATAAACTCATCTTT
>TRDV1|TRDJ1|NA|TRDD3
CALGERASYLGDISTDKLIF
TGTGCTCTTGGGGAACGGGCTTCCTACCTGGGGGATATCAGCACCGATAAACTCATCTTT
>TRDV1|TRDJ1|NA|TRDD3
CALGELFVATGGYPQVDDKLIF
TGTGCTCTTGGGGAACTCTTTGTGGCTACTGGGGGATACCCACAGGTGGACGATAAACTCATCTTT
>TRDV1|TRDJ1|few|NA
CALGEPGIVFFGDPKLIF
TGTGCTCTTGGGGAACCAGGCATCGTATTCTTTGGGGACCCGAAACTCATCTTT
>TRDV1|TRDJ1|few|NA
CALGEVSRSTDKLIF
TGTGCTCTTGGGGAAGTGTCGAGGTCCACCGATAAACTCATCTTT
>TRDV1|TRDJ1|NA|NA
CALGVCQAYAQLIF
TGTGCTCTTGGGGTATGTCAGGCTTACGCTCAACTCATCTTT
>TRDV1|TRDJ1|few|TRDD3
CALGVLLGDTCRGEGDKLIF
TGTGCTCTTGGGGTCCTACTGGGGGATACCTGCAGAGGGGAAGGGGATAAACTCATCTTT
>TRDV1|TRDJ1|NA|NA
CALGDQLGDTVWYTDKLIF
TGTGCTCTTGGGGACCAGCTGGGTGATACTGTCTGGTATACCGATAAACTCATCTTT
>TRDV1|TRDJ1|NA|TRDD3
CALGGLPGSWGIRRTDKLIF
TGTGCTCTTGGGGGCTTGCCTGGTAGTTGGGGGATACGTAGAACCGATAAACTCATCTTT
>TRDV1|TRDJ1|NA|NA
CALGEDIDARPQKLIF
TGTGCTCTTGGGGAAGACATCGACGCCAGGCCACAGAAACTCATCTTT
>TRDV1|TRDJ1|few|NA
CALGERQGMGKLIF
TGTGCTCTTGGGGAACGACAGGGAATGGGTAAACTCATCTTT
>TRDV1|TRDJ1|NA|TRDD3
CALGERVRLRTGGRFGRNGWTDKLIF
TGTGCTCTTGGGGAACGGGTACGACTCCGTACTGGGGGCCGATTTGGGCGGAATGGGTGGACCGATAAACTCATCTTT
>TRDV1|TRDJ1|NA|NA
CALGESTSRTGYTDKLIF
TGTGCTCTTGGGGAATCCACGTCCCGTACTGGTTACACCGATAAACTCATCTTT
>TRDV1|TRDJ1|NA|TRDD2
CALGLPSYTTDKLIF
TGTGCTCTTGGGTTACCTTCCTACACAACCGATAAACTCATCTTT
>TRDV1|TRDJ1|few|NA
CALGELLWDPGFYTDKLIF
TGTGCTCTTGGGGAACTTTTGTGGGATCCTGGGTTCTACACCGATAAACTCATCTTT
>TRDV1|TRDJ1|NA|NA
CALGELPCLPLCTGGPYTDKLIF
TGTGCTCTTGGGGAACTCCCGTGCCTTCCTCTTTGTACTGGGGGTCCATACACCGATAAACTCATCTTT
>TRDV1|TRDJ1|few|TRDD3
CALGELSAPPGGHTDKLIF
TGTGCTCTTGGGGAACTATCGGCACCCCCTGGGGGACACACCGATAAACTCATCTTT
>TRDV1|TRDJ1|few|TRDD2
CALGAAFLQKSVGINVELIF
TGTGCTCTTGGAGCAGCCTTCCTACAGAAAAGTGTGGGGATTAACGTGGAACTCATCTTT
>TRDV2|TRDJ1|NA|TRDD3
CACGSLGELDKPIF
TGTGCCTGTGGTTCTCTGGGGGAGCTCGATAAACCCATCTTT
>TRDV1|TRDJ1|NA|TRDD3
CALGEERRWWGIGADKLIF
TGTGCTCTTGGGGAAGAGCGTCGTTGGTGGGGGATCGGGGCCGATAAACTCATCTTT
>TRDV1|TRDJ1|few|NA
CALGDPGSMGIYTDKLIF
TGTGCTCTTGGGGATCCCGGCAGCATGGGGATTTACACCGATAAACTCATCTTT
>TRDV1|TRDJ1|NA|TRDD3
CALGELPSYPGVRGILGDTLVHTDKLIF
TGTGCTCTTGGGGAACTACCCTCCTATCCCGGCGTGAGGGGAATACTGGGGGATACGCTTGTACACACCGATAAACTCATCTTT
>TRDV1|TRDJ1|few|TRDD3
CALGGRAGDTRTDKLIF
TGTGCTCTTGGGGGTCGGGCTGGGGATACGCGCACCGATAAACTCATCTTT
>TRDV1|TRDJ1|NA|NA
CALGVISTYTDKLIF
TGTGCTCTTGGGGTAATTTCCACGTACACCGATAAACTCATCTTT
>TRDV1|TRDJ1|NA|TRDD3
CALGELPACCTGGYASWYTDKLIF
TGTGCTCTTGGGGAACTCCCCGCATGCTGTACTGGGGGATACGCTAGTTGGTACACCGATAAACTCATCTTT
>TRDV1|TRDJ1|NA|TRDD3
CALGENHPTVGDDPDTDKLIF
TGTGCTCTTGGGGAAAACCATCCTACGGTGGGGGATGATCCCGATACCGATAAACTCATCTTT
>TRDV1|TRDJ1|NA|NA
CALGEHHSPRNPTEFDSRHTDKLIF
TGTGCTCTTGGGGAGCATCACTCCCCGAGGAATCCTACGGAGTTCGACTCCCGACACACCGATAAACTCATCTTT
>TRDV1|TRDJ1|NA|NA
CALGKTLGVIRVDYTDKLIF
TGTGCTCTTGGAAAGACTTTGGGTGTGATACGAGTCGACTACACCGATAAACTCATCTTT